This TCR beta chain appears in the sequencing data of a study of T cells in Graves' hyperthyroidism and ophthalmopathy. Study-wide results and limits: Blood held most thyroid clonotypes expanded above 0.001 frequency.

Ophthalmopathy in the patients scored at least 3 on Clinical Activity Score and at least 4 on NOSPECS grade, lasting under 3 months. This clonotype was observed at least ten times. Its cognate antigen is unknown. Amplified regions were TCR beta CDR3 sequences from RNA transcripts. When the TCR CDR3 underwent first-round RT-PCR, the HTBI primer set was used. Via MiXCR, TCRdb re-called the multiplex PCR reads, giving one row per CDR3 protein. The sample gives roughly 530,000 distinct CDR3 sequences, 17% of which show up once; around 17% is in the top ten. The germline V gene encodes CDR1 DFQATT and CDR2 SNEGSKA (reference sequence). V lost 5 bases to trimming and J lost 2 bases, with 11 bases between them. The CDR3 length is 13 residues.

The rearrangement uses TRBV20-1 and TRBJ2-3, with a tentative D call TRBD2 (7 bases). The sequenced sample consisted of blood. This receptor was obtained from a woman younger than 35 with Graves' ophthalmopathy. The CDR3 region has the DNA TGCAGTGCTTTGGGGGGGCCCACAGATACGCAGTATTTT. It is translated as CSALGGPTDTQYF.